This T cell receptor (beta chain) was retrieved from a study of cytomegalovirus exposure and HLA in healthy donors. Study results and caveats: It was in a later analysis that TCR association rates were seen to vary by HLA locus, highest for DRB1 and lowest for HLA-C. The authors excluded some V segments, including TRBV6-2 and TRBV6-3, as indistinguishable.

The PCR made use of 60 Vbeta and 13 Jbeta primers. Assay used: immunoSEQ multiplex PCR; TCRdb lists only in-frame clones, some missing. Its table lists around 110,000 clones. Details on this clone: Its antigen remains unidentified.

The CDR3 contains 15 residues. V lost 1 base and J 5 bases, leaving 12 bases between the germline ends. Germline loops: CDR1 SGHTA, CDR2 FQGNSA. The sequenced material came from PBMCs. V usage is TRBV7-2 and J usage is TRBJ1-5; D possibly corresponds to TRBD1 (5 bases). The clonotype originates from a young man in good health and CMV-seronegative. CDR3 nucleotide sequence: TGTGCCAGCAGCTTAGAGCGGGGGAATCATCAGCCCCAGCATTTT. Translation gives CASSLERGNHQPQHF.